These 8 T cell receptor beta chains originate from one sample sequenced in a study of blood T cells in healthy people across ages. Alongside a J-beta primer mix, a sample-barcoded 5' primer served in a second PCR lasting roughly 7 to 11 cycles. Using its own MiXCR run on the 5' RACE reads, TCRdb lists one record per CDR3 protein. The repertoire holds 700,000 or so distinct CDR3 sequences, with approximately 22% as singletons. Sequencing was carried out using blood. The receptor source for this set is a man aged 70-80 years in good health.

This clonotype came up a few times. The chain recombines TRBV12-3 or TRBV12-4 with TRBJ2-3; D is perhaps TRBD2 (7 bases). The CDR3 has 16 residues. V was shortened by 3 bases and J by 0 bases, with 13 bases between the two germline ends. CDR3: CASSFGGGGSTDTQYF. CDR3 bases: TGTGCCAGCAGTTTTGGAGGGGGGGGAAGCACAGATACGCAGTATTTT.

V gene TRBV6-2 or TRBV6-3 combines with J gene TRBJ2-5, with TRBD2 matching over 7 bases. The J call may be incorrect, as the DNA end agrees better with TRBJ2-1. This CDR3 region has 13 residues. Germline loops: CDR1 MNHEY, CDR2 SVGEGT. This CDR3 reads CASSHPLADEQFF. The CDR3 DNA sequence: TGTGCCAGCAGTCATCCTCTAGCGGATGAGCAGTTCTTC.

This clonotype was observed many times. The rearrangement joins TRBV10-3 to TRBJ2-7, with D perhaps being TRBD1 or TRBD2 (5 bases each). V lost 2 bases, J lost 1 base, and 12 bases lay in between. The CDR3 extends over 15 amino acids. CDR1 and CDR2 from the germline V gene are ENHRY and SYGVKD. The CDR3 bases are TGTGCCATCAGTGAGGGGCAGGGACGATCCTACGAGCAGTACTTC. Amino acid sequence: CAISEGQGRSYEQYF.

This clonotype was counted between two and nine times. The chain's CDR3 is CASSQQITYNEQFF. The CDR3 DNA reads TGTGCCAGCAGCCAACAGATAACCTACAATGAGCAGTTCTTC. This chain joins TRBV4-2 and TRBJ2-1, with no clear D. The germline V and J ends were trimmed by 2 bases and 2 bases, with 7 bases remaining between them. The CDR3 totals 14 residues. The germline V gene encodes CDR1 LGHNA and CDR2 YNFKEQ.

The chain couples TRBV5-1 to TRBJ2-7, with 7 nucleotides matching TRBD1. Unmatched junction bases numbered 4, after V lost 0 bases and J lost 4 bases. Germline V CDR1 and CDR2: SGHRS, YFSETQ. The CDR3 length is 14 residues. CDR3 in DNA: TGCGCCAGCAGCTTGGATACAGGGGCTTACGAGCAGTACTTC. Its translation: CASSLDTGAYEQYF.

The chain carries TRBV6-1 and TRBJ2-5; a weak D match, TRBD1 (5 bases). The closer fit of TRBJ2-7 to the DNA end suggests the J call may be wrong. The CDR3 has 13 residues. Germline V gene lookup returns CDR1 MNHNS and CDR2 SASEGT. In nucleotides, the CDR3 is TGTACCAGCAGTGTTGTCAGGGACTACGAGCAGTACGTC. Amino acids: CTSSVVRDYEQYV.

This sequence joins TRBV7-2 and TRBJ2-3; D remains ambiguous. CDR1 is SGHTA and CDR2 is FQGNSA in the germline V gene. Trimming shortened V by 4 bases and J by 6 bases, and 11 bases separated the two germline ends. The CDR3 consists of 13 residues. The CDR3 nucleotides read TGTGCCAGCAGCTCAATAGGGATTGATACGCAGTATTTT. Protein: CASSSIGIDTQYF. Full variable domain (remainder filled in from reference TRBV7-2 and TRBJ2-3): GAGVSQSPSNKVTEKGKDVELRCDPISGHTALYWYRQSLGQGLEFLIYFQGNSAPDKSGLPSDRFSAERTGGSVSTLTIQRTQQEDSAVYLCASSSIGIDTQYFGPGTRLTVL.

The genes are TRBV6-2 or TRBV6-3 and TRBJ2-3, with 8 bases fitting TRBD1. The trim removed 3 bases at V and 5 bases at J, leaving 13 bases unmatched. Germline V gives CDR1 MNHEY, CDR2 SVGEGT. This CDR3 is 17 amino acids long. Written as DNA, the CDR3 is TGTGCCAGCAGTTATGGTCGAGGGACAGGCCAGGGAGATACGCAGTATTTT. This codes for CASSYGRGTGQGDTQYF.